This T cell receptor (beta chain) was recovered during a study of regulatory T cells in long-lasting Graves disease. Trimming shortened V by 5 bases and J by 3 bases, and 14 bases separated the two germline ends. This CDR3 region has 14 residues. Germline CDR1 reads DFQATT; CDR2 reads SNEGSKA (reference sequence). According to the study, TCR beta libraries were built with iRepertoire HTBI primers and CDR3-region Arm-PCR. One entry per CDR3 protein, called by TCRdb with MiXCR from the multiplex PCR reads. Among approximately 400,000 distinct CDR3 sequences listed, around 20% were seen once. Time point given: persistent/refractory GD, antithyroid drugs over 5 years with positive TRAb. The TCR library used RNA extracted from PBMCs. This clonotype was seen repeatedly, ten times or more.

The source was peripheral blood mononuclear cells (PBMCs), collected when the disease was refractory, from a patient treated with antithyroid drugs. The gene calls are TRBV20-1 and TRBJ1-5; maybe TRBD1 (5 bases). The sequence was obtained from a female donor with Graves disease. CDR3 nucleotides: TGCAGTGCTGCCGGGACGGTAGACAATCAGCCCCAGCATTTT. Protein product: CSAAGTVDNQPQHF.